The 25 T cell receptor beta chains below were found in one sample sequenced in a study of OX40 agonist ivuxolimab in advanced cancers. TCRdb's copy holds only in-frame clones and misses some; the assay was immunoSEQ multiplex PCR. The data contain roughly 75,000 clones, roughly nine tenths of them singletons. The sequencing here drew on CD4+ or CD8+ T cells sorted from blood, taken in a trial of the OX40 agonist ivuxolimab. The receptors originated from an adult with an advanced solid tumor such as melanoma, head and neck, liver or kidney cancer.

The chain couples TRBV11-2 to TRBJ1-4; 9 bases fit TRBD1. There are 17 residues in the CDR3. Trimming cost V 1 base and J 8 bases; bases outside gene matches: 11. CDR1 SGHAT and CDR2 FQNNGV come from the germline V gene. CDR3 amino acids: CASSLVGFGQGNEKLFF. The CDR3 DNA reads as TGTGCCAGCAGCTTAGTGGGGTTTGGACAGGGGAACGAAAAACTGTTTTTT.

The V and J genes are TRBV14 and TRBJ1-5; D might be TRBD1 (6 bases). Per germline, CDR1 SGHDN and CDR2 FVKESK. V lost 8 bases and J lost 4, with 18 bases in between. The CDR3 runs to 15 residues. The CDR3 loop reads CASSLGGAGNQPQHF. For the CDR3, the DNA is TGTGCCAGCTCCCTTGGGGGGGCAGGTAATCAGCCCCAGCATTTT.

With regard to this clone: The conserved closing phenylalanine or tryptophan is absent in this CDR3, likely reflecting a read error. No DNA is shown, since the ends of the CDR3 on it are uncertain; the CDR3 is the one TCRdb lists. CDR3 residues: CAISDGQGLI. The chain joins TRBV10-3 to TRBJ1-1; the table's D call of TRBD1 was not tested on the DNA. CDR1 ENHRY and CDR2 SYGVKD come from the germline V gene. The CDR3 region is 10 residues in length, termini included.

The CDR3, as DNA: TGTGCCAGCTCACCGGACCAGGCCTCCTCCTACGAGCAGTACTTC. Its translation is CASSPDQASSYEQYF. The chain couples TRBV18 to TRBJ2-7; D unresolved. V lost 3 bases, J lost 0 bases, and 12 bases lay in between. The CDR3 runs 15 residues. The germline CDR1 and CDR2 sequences are KGHSH and LQKENI.

The J gene is TRBJ1-3, the V gene TRBV18; possibly TRBD1 for D (5 bases). The V end lost 0 bases, the J end lost 4 bases, and 10 bases lay between the germline ends. Germline CDR1 reads KGHSH; CDR2 reads LQKENI. The CDR3 has 15 amino acids. The CDR3 DNA is TGTGCCAGCTCACCACCGGGGGAAGCCGGAAACACCATATATTTT. Protein product: CASSPPGEAGNTIYF. Looking up the rest from reference TRBV18 and TRBJ1-3 gives the full variable domain: NAGVMQNPRHLVRRRGQEARLRCSPMKGHSHVYWYRQLPEEGLKFMVYLQKENIIDESGMPKERFSAEFPKEGPSILRIQQVVRGDSAAYFCASSPPGEAGNTIYFGEGSWLTVV.

Comment on this clone: One end of the junction is discordant with germline, which a read error may explain. The chain uses TRBV6-1 and TRBJ1-1, with D uncertain. This CDR3 is 10 amino acids long. CDR1 MNHNS and CDR2 SASEGT come from the germline V gene. CDR3 coding DNA: TGTGCCAGCAGTGAAGCGCTGGTAATTTTT. Encoded protein: CASSEALVIF.

The chain links TRBV11-2 to TRBJ1-2; a weak D match, TRBD1 (5 bases). CDR1 and CDR2 from the germline V gene are SGHAT and FQNNGV. Deletions cut 5 bases from V and 4 bases from J, with 11 bases between. The CDR3 sequence is 13 residues long. In DNA form, the CDR3 reads TGTGCCAGCAGCCGCGACAGTGTCTATGGCTACACCTTC. It specifies CASSRDSVYGYTF.

The genes are TRBV18 and TRBJ1-1; D remains unclear. Per germline, CDR1 KGHSH and CDR2 LQKENI. Trimming shortened V by 1 base and J by 1 base, and 13 bases separated the two germline ends. This CDR3 is built from 16 residues. Written as DNA, the CDR3 is TGTGCCAGCTCACCACTGGCCACAACCCAGAACACTGAAGCTTTCTTT. As protein: CASSPLATTQNTEAFF. Together with reference TRBV18 and TRBJ1-1, the CDR3 gives the full variable domain: NAGVMQNPRHLVRRRGQEARLRCSPMKGHSHVYWYRQLPEEGLKFMVYLQKENIIDESGMPKERFSAEFPKEGPSILRIQQVVRGDSAAYFCASSPLATTQNTEAFFGQGTRLTVV.

CDR3 protein: CAISETSLSLGEQFF. In DNA, the CDR3 is TGTGCCATCAGTGAGACTAGCTTATCATTGGGTGAGCAGTTCTTC. The chain recombines TRBV10-3 with TRBJ2-1; D is perhaps TRBD2 (6 bases). Trimming took off 2 bases at V and 9 bases at J, with 17 bases between the two ends. The CDR3 length is 15 residues. Germline V gives CDR1 ENHRY, CDR2 SYGVKD.

The table lists this clone with a count of one. The DNA of the CDR3 is TGTGCCAGCAGCTTAGGTAGGGCCCCCGGCACTGAAGCTTTCTTT. Protein: CASSLGRAPGTEAFF. V is TRBV7-3 and J is TRBJ1-1, with D unresolved. CDR1 SGHTA and CDR2 FQGTGA come from the germline V gene. This CDR3 comprises 15 residues. Trimming pared 2 bases from V and 4 bases from J, leaving 14 bases between.

V gene TRBV9 combines with J gene TRBJ2-7; 7 positions match TRBD1. The CDR3 consists of 15 residues. In germline, CDR1 is SGDLS, CDR2 YYNGEE. V shed 4 bases and J 1 base; nucleotides not matched to a gene: 8. The DNA for the CDR3 is TGTGCCAGCAGCCCTCCTCGGGACAGATCCTACGAGCAGTACTTC. Its translation is CASSPPRDRSYEQYF.

This chain uses TRBV7-3 with TRBJ2-1; 7 bases line up with TRBD2. With 2 bases clipped from V and 6 bases from J, the junction kept 10 bases outside the gene matches. Germline values: CDR1 SGHTA, CDR2 FQGTGA. This CDR3 region has 16 residues. CDR3 nucleotide sequence: TGTGCCAGCAGCTTAGGGCGGCGCGGGGGACTCAATGAGCAGTTCTTC. Protein sequence: CASSLGRRGGLNEQFF.

The chain recombines TRBV11-2 with TRBJ2-1, with TRBD2 matching over 8 bases. The CDR3 extends over 17 amino acids. From germline, CDR1 is SGHAT and CDR2 FQNNGV. Trimming removed 0 bases from V and 4 bases from J; junction bases left unmatched: 8. The DNA for the CDR3 is TGTGCCAGCAGCTTAGATCGAGCTAGCGGGTCGTACAATGAGCAGTTCTTC. Translation: CASSLDRASGSYNEQFF.

This chain uses TRBV9 with TRBJ1-3; tentatively, D is TRBD1 (5 bases). Germline assignment: CDR1 SGDLS and CDR2 YYNGEE. This CDR3 comprises 15 residues. Trimming removed 4 bases at V and 0 bases at J, with 11 bases between. DNA for the CDR3: TGTGCCAGCAGCACCCAAGGGGCCTCTGGAAACACCATATATTTT. As protein: CASSTQGASGNTIYF.

This chain uses TRBV4-1 with TRBJ1-1; the D gene is possibly TRBD1 (5 bases). V was cut by 0 bases and J by 0 bases, with 14 bases left in between. From germline, CDR1 is MGHRA and CDR2 YSYEKL. The length of the CDR3 is 17 residues. In nucleotides, the CDR3 is TGCGCCAGCAGCCAAGACCCTAAAGGGGCCTTGAACACTGAAGCTTTCTTT. Protein product: CASSQDPKGALNTEAFF.

The gene calls are TRBV6-6 and TRBJ1-2, with D unclear. V lost 8 bases and J lost 4, with 14 bases in between. CDR3 length equals 13 residues. CDR1 MNHNY and CDR2 SVGAGI come from the germline V gene (reference sequence). The CDR3 DNA reads TGTGCCAGCGGTTCGGGTGGCGGCTATGGCTACACCTTC. Protein sequence: CASGSGGGYGYTF.

The CDR3: CASSLDEDRGFF. CDR3 DNA: TGTGCCAGCAGCTTGGATGAGGACAGGGGCTTCTTT. J is TRBJ1-1 and V is TRBV5-5, with 9 bases aligning to TRBD1. The CDR3 totals 12 residues. J was trimmed by 14 bases and V by 0 bases; bases with no gene match: 5. Germline V CDR1 and CDR2: SGHKS, YYEKEE (reference sequence).

The chain couples TRBV5-4 to TRBJ2-2, with 8 bases lining up with TRBD2. V lost 1 base and J lost 1; bases outside the gene matches: 3. CDR3 length: 16 residues. Germline-derived CDR1 and CDR2 are SGHNT and YYREEE (reference sequence). The CDR3 coding sequence is TGTGCCAGCAGCTTGATGGGACTAGAGAACACCGGGGAGCTGTTTTTT. Protein sequence: CASSLMGLENTGELFF.

The chain combines TRBV7-9 with TRBJ2-3; D is unclear. The CDR3 is made up of 14 amino acids. Germline values: CDR1 SEHNR, CDR2 FQNEAQ (reference sequence). V lost 6 bases and J lost 4, with 14 bases in between. This CDR3 reads CASSPDGRADTQYF. CDR3 coding DNA: TGTGCCAGCAGTCCCGATGGAAGGGCAGATACGCAGTATTTT.

The V gene is TRBV28, the J gene TRBJ2-7; 9 bases fit TRBD2. This CDR3 has 14 amino acids. V dropped 6 bases and J dropped 1; count of bases not matched to a gene: 4. The germline gives CDR1 MDHEN, CDR2 SYDVKM. The CDR3 nucleotides are TGTGCCAGCAGGATAAGCGGGGGGTCCTACGAGCAGTACTTC. This encodes CASRISGGSYEQYF.

The V and J genes are TRBV5-1 and TRBJ1-5, with D perhaps matching TRBD1 (5 bases). Trimming removed 0 bases at V and 10 bases at J, with 20 bases between. Germline loops: CDR1 SGHRS, CDR2 YFSETQ. This CDR3 is built from 16 residues. CDR3 in DNA: TGCGCCAGCAGCTTGGGTATAGACAACGGGGCCAGTCCCCAGCATTTT. As protein: CASSLGIDNGASPQHF.

The CDR3 DNA sequence: TGTGCCAGTAGTAGGGGCATGGGAAAAAATCAGCCCCAGCATTTT. This translates into CASSRGMGKNQPQHF. The chain has TRBV19 and TRBJ1-5, with D possibly being TRBD1 (5 bases). V lost 4 bases to trimming and J lost 4 bases, with 14 bases between them. This CDR3 region has 15 residues. CDR1 is LNHDA and CDR2 is SQIVND in the germline V gene (reference sequence). Together with reference TRBV19 and TRBJ1-5, the CDR3 gives the full variable domain: DGGITQSPKYLFRKEGQNVTLSCEQNLNHDAMYWYRQDPGQGLRLIYYSQIVNDFQKGDIAEGYSVSREKKESFPLTVTSAQKNPTAFYLCASSRGMGKNQPQHFGDGTRLSIL.

The chain has TRBV27 and TRBJ2-1; TRBD2 agrees at 12 bases. CDR3 size: 17 residues. Germline values: CDR1 MNHEY, CDR2 SMNVEV (reference sequence). With V trimmed by 6 bases and J by 7 bases, 13 bases remained unmatched. CDR3 DNA sequence: TGTGCCAGCAGGAGGATTCCTAGCGGGAGGGTTATAAATGAGCAGTTCTTC. It translates to CASRRIPSGRVINEQFF.

The chain has TRBV19 and TRBJ1-5, with 7 bases matching TRBD1. The J segment lost 6 bases and the V segment lost 9 bases, leaving 8 bases of the junction unmatched. There are 13 residues in the CDR3. CDR1 is LNHDA, CDR2 SQIVND, per germline (reference sequence). This CDR3 is CASSVQGGQPQHF. CDR3 in DNA: TGTGCCAGCTCAGTCCAGGGGGGTCAGCCCCAGCATTTT.

The rearrangement joins TRBV5-1 to TRBJ2-5; 9 positions match TRBD1. Germline V gene data show CDR1 as SGHRS and CDR2 as YFSETQ. V gave up 3 bases and J gave up 1 base; unmatched junction bases: 1. The CDR3 runs to 14 residues. Here the CDR3 DNA reads TGCGCCAGCAGCTCGGGACAGGGCCAAGAGACCCAGTACTTC. Translating gives CASSSGQGQETQYF.